The 13 T cell receptor beta chains below come from one sample, sequenced in a study of blood T cell repertoires in COVID-19. Profiled with immunoSEQ multiplex PCR; TCRdb holds only in-frame clones, not every one. The table has approximately 160,000 clones, around 84% seen once. What was sequenced was peripheral blood. The receptors here all came from a man between 60 and 75 years old with COVID-19, enrolled during active disease.

This clone was recorded only once. The J gene is TRBJ2-3, the V gene TRBV18; D not certain. V was shortened by 3 bases and J by 0 bases, with 13 bases between the two germline ends. The CDR3 covers 16 residues. Germline V CDR1 and CDR2: KGHSH, LQKENI. Here the CDR3 reads CASSPLSTRSTDTQYF. CDR3 in DNA: TGTGCCAGCTCACCCCTTTCGACACGAAGCACAGATACGCAGTATTTT.

This CDR3 reads CATSRDILEEKLFF. The CDR3 bases are TGTGCCACCAGCAGAGATATCCTTGAGGAAAAACTGTTTTTT. This chain connects TRBV15 to TRBJ1-4, with D unresolved. The germline V gene has CDR1 LNHNV and CDR2 YYDKDF (reference sequence). Trimming took 0 bases from V and 8 from J, leaving 10 bases between them. The CDR3 extends over 14 amino acids.

V gene TRBV7-2 combines with J gene TRBJ1-1; the D gene is possibly TRBD1 (5 bases). The V end lost 3 bases, the J end lost 1 base, and 21 bases lay between the germline ends. Germline CDR1 is SGHTA and CDR2 is FQGNSA. The CDR3 totals 18 residues. CDR3 DNA sequence: TGTGCCAGCAGCTTTCGATCAGGGAGGGGAGCTCCGAACACTGAAGCTTTCTTT. Translated, it gives CASSFRSGRGAPNTEAFF. The variable domain in full, completed from reference TRBV7-2 and TRBJ1-1, reads GAGVSQSPSNKVTEKGKDVELRCDPISGHTALYWYRQSLGQGLEFLIYFQGNSAPDKSGLPSDRFSAERTGGSVSTLTIQRTQQEDSAVYLCASSFRSGRGAPNTEAFFGQGTRLTVV.

This chain links TRBV19 with TRBJ1-3; 7 nucleotides line up with TRBD1. The CDR3 contains 13 residues. The ends lost 7 bases at V and 8 bases at J; junction bases unmatched: 8. The germline V gene encodes CDR1 LNHDA and CDR2 SQIVND (reference sequence). CDR3 sequence (DNA): TGTGCCAGTAACCACAGGGGTCGGTACACCATATATTTT. This encodes CASNHRGRYTIYF.

The chain combines TRBV7-6 with TRBJ2-3; the match to TRBD2 covers 7 bases. CDR1 is SGHVS, CDR2 FNYEAQ, per germline. The CDR3 has 15 residues. Trimming at V came to 5 bases and at J to 3 bases, leaving 8 bases not matched to a gene. The CDR3 here is CASSRTGTMTDTQYF. The CDR3 region has the DNA TGTGCCAGCAGCCGAACCGGGACTATGACAGATACGCAGTATTTT.

This clone appeared once. This chain links TRBV5-4 with TRBJ1-2; D might be TRBD1 (5 bases). This CDR3 has 17 residues. CDR1 SGHNT and CDR2 YYREEE come from the germline V gene (reference sequence). The V gene lost 4 bases and the J gene lost 3 bases, with 22 bases spanning the gap. The CDR3 here is CASSSNLDSLNYYGYTF. CDR3 DNA: TGTGCCAGCAGCAGCAACCTAGACAGCCTCAATTACTATGGCTACACCTTC.

The chain links TRBV19 to TRBJ2-5; no definite D call. CDR1 and CDR2 (germline): LNHDA, SQIVND (reference sequence). Trimming left V 1 base short and J 5 bases short, with 14 bases between. This CDR3 spans 15 amino acids. The CDR3 DNA reads TGTGCCAGTAGTATAGGGGCAGGTGATGGGGAGACCCAGTACTTC. Encoded protein: CASSIGAGDGETQYF.

This chain connects TRBV6-5 to TRBJ2-1; D remains ambiguous. Germline lookup yields CDR1 MNHEY and CDR2 SVGAGI. V dropped 0 bases and J dropped 6 bases, with 12 bases sitting between them. This CDR3 contains 15 residues. The CDR3 loop is CASSYSAVGLNEQFF. In DNA form, the CDR3 reads TGTGCCAGCAGTTACTCCGCAGTTGGTCTCAATGAGCAGTTCTTC.

This chain uses TRBV5-6 with TRBJ1-6, with 8 bases that match TRBD1. CDR3 length: 16 amino acids. Germline lookup yields CDR1 SGHDT and CDR2 YYEEEE. V was clipped by 6 bases and J by 9 bases; unmatched bases: 14. The CDR3 coding sequence is TGTGCCAGCACCGCTTCTCCGGGACAGGTCACTTCACCCCTCCACTTT. It is translated as CASTASPGQVTSPLHF.

The chain is built from TRBV13 and TRBJ1-3; TRBD1 matches 7 bases. Trimming cost V 4 bases and J 1 base; bases outside gene matches: 1. The CDR3 spans 14 residues. The germline gives CDR1 PRHDT, CDR2 FYEKMQ (reference sequence). CDR3 DNA sequence: TGTGCCAGCAGCTGGGGACAGTCTGGAAACACCATATATTTT. Amino acid sequence: CASSWGQSGNTIYF.

The chain couples TRBV15 to TRBJ1-1; D possibly corresponds to TRBD1 (6 bases). The V end was cut by 2 bases, the J end by 0 bases, with 22 bases between. Germline CDR1 is LNHNV and CDR2 is YYDKDF (reference sequence). This CDR3 is built from 19 residues. CDR3: CATSRSFTGSAGMNTEAFF. The CDR3 coding sequence is TGTGCCACCAGCAGATCCTTCACAGGGTCCGCCGGGATGAACACTGAAGCTTTCTTT.

The rearrangement links TRBV11-2 to TRBJ2-1; 7 nucleotides line up with TRBD2. This CDR3 is 17 amino acids long. The germline CDR1 and CDR2 sequences are SGHAT and FQNNGV. V was pared by 4 bases and J by 0 bases, with 9 bases of the junction left unmatched. The chain's CDR3 is CASSSRGAGNSYNEQFF. In DNA, the CDR3 is TGTGCCAGCAGCTCCCGGGGAGCGGGGAACTCCTACAATGAGCAGTTCTTC.

The chain is built from TRBV18 and TRBJ1-1; 7 nucleotides align to TRBD1. Germline V lookup: CDR1 KGHSH, CDR2 LQKENI. The ends lost 3 bases at V and 1 base at J; junction bases unmatched: 5. The CDR3 covers 15 residues. The DNA for the CDR3 is TGTGCCAGCTCACCTACGACAGGGAGGAACACTGAAGCTTTCTTT. Encoded protein: CASSPTTGRNTEAFF.